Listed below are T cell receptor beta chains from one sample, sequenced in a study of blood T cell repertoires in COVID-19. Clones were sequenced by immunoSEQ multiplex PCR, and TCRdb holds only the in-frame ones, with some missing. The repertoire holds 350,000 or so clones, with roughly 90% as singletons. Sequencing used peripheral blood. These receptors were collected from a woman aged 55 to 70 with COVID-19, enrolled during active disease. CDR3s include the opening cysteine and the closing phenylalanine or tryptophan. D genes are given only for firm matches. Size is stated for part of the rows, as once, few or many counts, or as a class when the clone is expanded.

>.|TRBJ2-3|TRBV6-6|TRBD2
TGTGCCAGTTCACTAGCGGCGGGGACAGATACGCAGTATTTT
CASSLAAGTDTQYF
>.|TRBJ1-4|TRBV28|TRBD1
TGTGCCAGCATCCAACAGGGGTCGGGTGAAAAACTGTTTTTT
CASIQQGSGEKLFF
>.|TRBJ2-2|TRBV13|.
TGTGCCATACCCCGGAGGCCAGGCACCGGGGAGCTGTTTTTT
CAIPRRPGTGELFF
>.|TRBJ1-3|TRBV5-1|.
TGCGCCAGCAGCCCGGGAAATCTTAATGGAAACACCATATATTTT
CASSPGNLNGNTIYF
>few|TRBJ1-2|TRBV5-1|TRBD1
TGCGCCAGCAGCCAAGGGACAGCTAACTATGGCTACACCTTC
CASSQGTANYGYTF
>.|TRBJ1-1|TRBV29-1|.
TGCAGCGTTGAAGAGACAGGAGTATTGGGAGCTTTCTTT
CSVEETGVLGAFF
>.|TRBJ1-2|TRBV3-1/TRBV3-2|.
TGTGCCAGCAGCCACCTAGCGAGCTCTAACTATGGCTACACCTTC
CASSHLASSNYGYTF
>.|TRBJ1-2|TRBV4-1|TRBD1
TGCGCCAGCAGCCAAGATAGCAGGGGGTTTAACTATGGCTACACCTTC
CASSQDSRGFNYGYTF
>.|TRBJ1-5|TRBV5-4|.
TGTGCCAGCAGCCTAAGGTTGGGGGGGCAGCCCCAGCATTTT
CASSLRLGGQPQHF
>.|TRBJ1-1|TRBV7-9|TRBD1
TGTGCCAGCAGCCGATGGCAGGGGGCGCCGAACACTGAAGCTTTCTTT
CASSRWQGAPNTEAFF
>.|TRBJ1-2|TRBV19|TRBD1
TGTGCCAGTTCGGGACAGAGCTATGGCTACACCTTC
CASSGQSYGYTF
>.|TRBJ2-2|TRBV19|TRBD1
TGTGCCACCGGAGACAGGGGACTCAACACCGGGGAGCTGTTTTTT
CATGDRGLNTGELFF
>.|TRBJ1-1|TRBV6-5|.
TGTGCCAGCAGTTACTCTCTGCAGGGGAACACTGAAGCTTTCTTT
CASSYSLQGNTEAFF
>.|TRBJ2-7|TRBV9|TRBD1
TGTGCCAGCAGCCCGGGACAGGGGTTATCCTACGAGCAGTACTTC
CASSPGQGLSYEQYF
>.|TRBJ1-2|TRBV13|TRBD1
TGTGCCAGCAGCTCCGACGGACAGGGGGCGAGAGGCTACACCTTC
CASSSDGQGARGYTF
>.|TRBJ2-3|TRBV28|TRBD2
TGTGCCAGTTCCCCTAGCGGGGGCACAGATACGCAGTATTTT
CASSPSGGTDTQYF
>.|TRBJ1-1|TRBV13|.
TGTGCCAGCAGCTTAATGCGGAACATGAACACTGAAGCTTTCTTT
CASSLMRNMNTEAFF
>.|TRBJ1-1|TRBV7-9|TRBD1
TGTGCCACCACGATGGGGACAGGGGGGATGAACACTGAAGCTTTCTTT
CATTMGTGGMNTEAFF
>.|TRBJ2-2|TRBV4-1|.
TGCGCCAGCAGCCAAGCGACAGGACTTCTGTACACCGGGGAGCTGTTTTTT
CASSQATGLLYTGELFF
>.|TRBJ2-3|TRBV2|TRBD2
TGTGCCCGAAAAAGTACTAGCGGGGGAACAGATACGCAGTATTTT
CARKSTSGGTDTQYF
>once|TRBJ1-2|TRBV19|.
TGTGCCAGTAGGCGGGGTGTATATGGCTACACCTTC
CASRRGVYGYTF
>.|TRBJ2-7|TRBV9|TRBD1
TGTGCCAGCAGCGTCGGCGCGCAGGGGGCCTACGAGCAGTACTTC
CASSVGAQGAYEQYF
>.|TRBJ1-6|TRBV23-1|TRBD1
TGCGCCAGCAGTCACCCACCACCCGGGACAGGTCGGTACAATTCACCCCTCCACTTT
CASSHPPPGTGRYNSPLHF
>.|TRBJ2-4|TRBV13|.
TGTGCCAGCCGAAATCGGGGGACGGAAAACATTCAGTACTTC
CASRNRGTENIQYF
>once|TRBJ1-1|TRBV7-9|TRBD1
TGTGCCAGCAGCTTCTGGACAGGCAAGAACACTGAAGCTTTCTTT
CASSFWTGKNTEAFF
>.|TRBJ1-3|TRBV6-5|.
TGTGCCAGCAGTTCCGGAGGAAGCTCTGGAAACACCATATATTTT
CASSSGGSSGNTIYF
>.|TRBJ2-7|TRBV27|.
TGTGCCAGCAGTTTAGGAGTAGCGACAACCTCCTACGAGCAGTACTTC
CASSLGVATTSYEQYF
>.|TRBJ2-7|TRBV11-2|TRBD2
TGTGCCAGCAGCTTAGTTGCGGGGGGCCCCTACGAGCAGTACTTC
CASSLVAGGPYEQYF
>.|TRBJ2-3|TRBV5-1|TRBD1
TGCGCCAGCAGCTTAGGACAGGCTAGCACAGATACGCAGTATTTT
CASSLGQASTDTQYF
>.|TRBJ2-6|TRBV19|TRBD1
TGTGCCAGTAGTGCCGGGACAGCCTCTGGGGCCAACGTCCTGACTTTC
CASSAGTASGANVLTF
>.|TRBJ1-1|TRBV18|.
TGTGCCAGCTCTCGAACAATCCTGACAGCTGTGTTCACTGAAGCTTTCTTT
CASSRTILTAVFTEAFF
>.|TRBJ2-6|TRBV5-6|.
TGTGCCAGCAGCTTTTACAGGGTATCTGGGGCCAACGTCCTGACTTTC
CASSFYRVSGANVLTF
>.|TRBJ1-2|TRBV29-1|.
TGCAGCGTTGACCAGGACCGTCCCAGGGGTAGTGGCTACACCTTC
CSVDQDRPRGSGYTF
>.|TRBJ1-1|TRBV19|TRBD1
TGTGCCAGTGCGTTCCAGCCCCTTGGACAGGGTGGAGAAGCTTTCTTT
CASAFQPLGQGGEAFF
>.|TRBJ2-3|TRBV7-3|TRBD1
TGTGCCAGCAGCTTACTCGGGACAGACACAGATACGCAGTATTTT
CASSLLGTDTDTQYF
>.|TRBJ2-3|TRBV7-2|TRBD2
TGTGCCAGCAGCTCGGGACTAGCGGGTCTCACAGATACGCAGTATTTT
CASSSGLAGLTDTQYF
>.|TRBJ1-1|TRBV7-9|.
TGTGCCAGCAGCTCCCGAGAGCGGAGGGACACTGAAGCTTTCTTT
CASSSRERRDTEAFF
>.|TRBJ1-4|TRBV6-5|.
TGTGCCAGCAGACTCGACAGGTACAATGAAAAACTGTTTTTT
CASRLDRYNEKLFF
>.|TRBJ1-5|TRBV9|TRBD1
TGTGCCAGCAGCAAATATGACAGGGCCGGAGATCAGCCCCAGCATTTT
CASSKYDRAGDQPQHF
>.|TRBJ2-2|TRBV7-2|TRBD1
TGTGCCAGCAGCTCGACAGGGGGCAACACCGGGGAGCTGTTTTTT
CASSSTGGNTGELFF
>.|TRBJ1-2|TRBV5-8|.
TGTGCCAGCAGCAGACGGGTCTATGGCTACACCTTC
CASSRRVYGYTF
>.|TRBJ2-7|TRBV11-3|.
TGTGCCAGCAGCTTAGGAAGGAGTAACGAGCAGTACTTC
CASSLGRSNEQYF
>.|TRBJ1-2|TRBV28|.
TGTGCCAGCATTCCTTCAATAGGGGCAGAGAATAACTATGGCTACACCTTC
CASIPSIGAENNYGYTF
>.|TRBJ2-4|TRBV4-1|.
TGCGCCAGCAGCCAAGACCTCTACGGGATCTCTATTCAGTACTTC
CASSQDLYGISIQYF
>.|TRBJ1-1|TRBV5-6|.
TGTGCCAGCAGCCGACGACACCTTGAAGCTTTCTTT
CASSRRHLEAFF
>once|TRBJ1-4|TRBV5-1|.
TGCGCCAGCAGCTGGGGGGGCTCAGGGTTAAAACTGTTTTTT
CASSWGGSGLKLFF